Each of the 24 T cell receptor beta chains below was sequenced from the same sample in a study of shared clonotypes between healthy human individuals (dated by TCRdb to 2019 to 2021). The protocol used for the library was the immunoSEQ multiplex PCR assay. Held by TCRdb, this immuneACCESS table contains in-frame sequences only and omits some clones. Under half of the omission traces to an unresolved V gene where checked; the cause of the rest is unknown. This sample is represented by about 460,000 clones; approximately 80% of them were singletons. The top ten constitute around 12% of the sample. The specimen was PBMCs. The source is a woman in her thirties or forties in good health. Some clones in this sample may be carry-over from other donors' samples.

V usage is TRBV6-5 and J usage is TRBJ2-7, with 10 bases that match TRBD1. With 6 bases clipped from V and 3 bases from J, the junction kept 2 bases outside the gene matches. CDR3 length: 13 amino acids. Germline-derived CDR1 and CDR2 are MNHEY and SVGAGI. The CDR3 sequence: CASRRTGGYEQYF. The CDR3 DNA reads TGTGCCAGCAGGCGGACAGGGGGCTACGAGCAGTACTTC.

In DNA, the CDR3 is TGCAGCGGGACTAGCGGGAGTGGCGAGCAGTACTTC. Amino acids: CSGTSGSGEQYF. The chain recombines TRBV29-1 with TRBJ2-7; 13 bases line up with TRBD2. The CDR3 runs 12 residues. Germline V gives CDR1 SQVTM, CDR2 ANQGSEA. With 7 bases clipped from V and 6 bases from J, the junction kept 3 bases outside the gene matches.

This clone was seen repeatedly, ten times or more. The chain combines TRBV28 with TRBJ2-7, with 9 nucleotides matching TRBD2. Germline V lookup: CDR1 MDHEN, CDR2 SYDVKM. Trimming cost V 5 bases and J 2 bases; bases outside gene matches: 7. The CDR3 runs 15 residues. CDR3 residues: CASSPSGMSPYEQYF. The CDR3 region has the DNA TGTGCCAGCAGTCCTAGCGGGATGAGCCCCTACGAGCAGTACTTC.

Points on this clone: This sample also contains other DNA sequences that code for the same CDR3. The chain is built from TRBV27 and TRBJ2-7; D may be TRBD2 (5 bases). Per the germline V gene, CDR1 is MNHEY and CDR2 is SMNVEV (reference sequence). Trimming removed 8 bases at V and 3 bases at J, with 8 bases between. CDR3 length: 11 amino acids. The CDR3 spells CASGSLYEQYF. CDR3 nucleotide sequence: TGTGCCAGCGGGAGTCTCTACGAGCAGTACTTC.

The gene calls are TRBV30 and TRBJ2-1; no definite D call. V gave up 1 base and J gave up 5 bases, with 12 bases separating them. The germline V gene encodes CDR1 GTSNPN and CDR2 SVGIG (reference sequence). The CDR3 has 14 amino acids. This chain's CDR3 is CAWSETGPHNEQFF. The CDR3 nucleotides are TGTGCCTGGAGTGAGACCGGGCCCCACAATGAGCAGTTCTTC.

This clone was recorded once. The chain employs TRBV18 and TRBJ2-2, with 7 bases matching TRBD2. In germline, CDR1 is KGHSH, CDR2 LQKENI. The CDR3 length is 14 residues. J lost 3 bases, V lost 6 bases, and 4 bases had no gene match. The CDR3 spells CASSREVHTGELFF. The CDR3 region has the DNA TGTGCCAGCTCTCGGGAGGTGCACACCGGGGAGCTGTTTTTT.

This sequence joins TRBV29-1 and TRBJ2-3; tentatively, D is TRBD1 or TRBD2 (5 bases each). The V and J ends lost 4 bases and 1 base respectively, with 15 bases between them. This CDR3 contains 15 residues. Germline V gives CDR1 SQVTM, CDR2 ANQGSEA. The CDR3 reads CSVVSGREGTDTQYF. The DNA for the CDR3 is TGCAGCGTTGTTTCGGGGCGCGAAGGCACAGATACGCAGTATTTT.

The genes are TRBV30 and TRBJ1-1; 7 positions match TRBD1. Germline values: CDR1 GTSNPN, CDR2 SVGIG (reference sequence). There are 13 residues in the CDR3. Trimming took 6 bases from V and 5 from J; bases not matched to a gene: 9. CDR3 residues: CACTPGGRTEAFF. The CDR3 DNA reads TGTGCCTGCACCCCAGGGGGTCGGACTGAAGCTTTCTTT.

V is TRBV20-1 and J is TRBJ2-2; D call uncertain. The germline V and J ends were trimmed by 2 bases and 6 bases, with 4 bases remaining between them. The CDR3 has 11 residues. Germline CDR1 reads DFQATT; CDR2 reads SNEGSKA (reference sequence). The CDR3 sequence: CSARRSGELFF. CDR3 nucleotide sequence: TGCAGTGCTAGAAGGTCCGGGGAGCTGTTTTTT.

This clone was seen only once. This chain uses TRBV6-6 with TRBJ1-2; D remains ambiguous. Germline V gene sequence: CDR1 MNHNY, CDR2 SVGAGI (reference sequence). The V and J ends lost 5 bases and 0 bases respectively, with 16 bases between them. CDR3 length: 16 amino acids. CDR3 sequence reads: CASSHGPSPANYGYTF. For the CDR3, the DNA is TGTGCCAGCAGTCACGGGCCCTCCCCTGCTAACTATGGCTACACCTTC.

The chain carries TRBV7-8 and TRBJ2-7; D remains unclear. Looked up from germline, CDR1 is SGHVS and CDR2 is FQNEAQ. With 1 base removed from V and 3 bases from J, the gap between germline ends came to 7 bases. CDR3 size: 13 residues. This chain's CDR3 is CASSLGHNYEQYF. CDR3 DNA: TGTGCCAGCAGCTTAGGGCACAACTACGAGCAGTACTTC.

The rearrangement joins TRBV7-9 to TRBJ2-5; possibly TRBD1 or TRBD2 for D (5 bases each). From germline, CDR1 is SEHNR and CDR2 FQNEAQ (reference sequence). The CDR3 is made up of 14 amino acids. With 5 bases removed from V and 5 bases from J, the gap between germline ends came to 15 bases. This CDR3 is CASSAGAGWETQYF. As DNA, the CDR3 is TGTGCCAGCAGCGCCGGGGCAGGGTGGGAGACCCAGTACTTC.

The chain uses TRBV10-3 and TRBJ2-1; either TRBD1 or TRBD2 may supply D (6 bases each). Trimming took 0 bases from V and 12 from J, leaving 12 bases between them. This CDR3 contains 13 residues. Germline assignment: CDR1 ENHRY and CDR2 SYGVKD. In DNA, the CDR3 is TGTGCCATCAGTGAGTCTTGGGGGGCCGGGCAGTTCTTC. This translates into CAISESWGAGQFF.

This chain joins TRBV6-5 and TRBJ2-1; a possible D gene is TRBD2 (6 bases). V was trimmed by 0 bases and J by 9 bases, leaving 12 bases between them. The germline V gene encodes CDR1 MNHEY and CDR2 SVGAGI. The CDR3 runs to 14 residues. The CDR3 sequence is CASSYSRQGGEQFF. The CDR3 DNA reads TGTGCCAGCAGTTACTCGAGGCAGGGAGGTGAGCAGTTCTTC.

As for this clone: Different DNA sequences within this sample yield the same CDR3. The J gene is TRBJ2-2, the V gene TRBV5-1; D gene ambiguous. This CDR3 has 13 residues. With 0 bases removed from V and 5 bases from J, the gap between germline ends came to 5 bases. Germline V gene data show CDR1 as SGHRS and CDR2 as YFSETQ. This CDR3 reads CASSLEGTGELFF. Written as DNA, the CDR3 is TGCGCCAGCAGCTTGGAGGGAACCGGGGAGCTGTTTTTT.

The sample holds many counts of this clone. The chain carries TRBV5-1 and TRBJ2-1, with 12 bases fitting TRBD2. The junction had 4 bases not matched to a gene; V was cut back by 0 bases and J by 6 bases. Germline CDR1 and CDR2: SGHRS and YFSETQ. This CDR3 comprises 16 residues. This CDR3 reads CASSLAPSGRANEQFF. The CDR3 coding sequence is TGCGCCAGCAGCTTGGCTCCTAGCGGGAGGGCCAATGAGCAGTTCTTC.

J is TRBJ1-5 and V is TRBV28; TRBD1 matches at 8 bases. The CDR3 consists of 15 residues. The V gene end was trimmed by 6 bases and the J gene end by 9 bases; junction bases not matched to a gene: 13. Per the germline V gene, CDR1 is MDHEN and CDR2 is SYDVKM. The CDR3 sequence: CASSLGQEAFGPQHF. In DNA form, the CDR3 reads TGTGCCAGCAGCTTGGGACAGGAGGCCTTTGGGCCCCAGCATTTT.

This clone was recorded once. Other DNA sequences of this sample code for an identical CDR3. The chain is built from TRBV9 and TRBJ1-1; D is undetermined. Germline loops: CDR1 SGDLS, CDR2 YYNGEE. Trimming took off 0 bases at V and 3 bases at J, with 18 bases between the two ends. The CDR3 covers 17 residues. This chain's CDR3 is CASSVGPGGAGDTEAFF. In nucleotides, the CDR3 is TGTGCCAGCAGCGTAGGGCCAGGAGGCGCCGGGGACACTGAAGCTTTCTTT.

The CDR3 sequence: CASRVWGPIYTDTQYF. CDR3 sequence (DNA): TGTGCCAGCCGCGTATGGGGGCCGATTTACACAGATACGCAGTATTTT. The V and J genes are TRBV27 and TRBJ2-3; tentative D call: TRBD1 (6 bases). Trimming took 8 bases from V and 2 from J, leaving 20 bases between them. The germline gives CDR1 MNHEY, CDR2 SMNVEV (reference sequence). The CDR3 has 16 amino acids.

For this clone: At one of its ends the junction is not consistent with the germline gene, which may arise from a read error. The CDR3 loop is CASSLVGSDYEQYF. DNA for the CDR3: TGTGCTAGCAGCTTAGTCGGATCCGATTACGAGCAGTACTTC. The chain has TRBV7-7 and TRBJ2-7, with D unresolved. The germline V gene encodes CDR1 SSHAT and CDR2 FNYEAQ (reference sequence). This CDR3 has 14 amino acids.

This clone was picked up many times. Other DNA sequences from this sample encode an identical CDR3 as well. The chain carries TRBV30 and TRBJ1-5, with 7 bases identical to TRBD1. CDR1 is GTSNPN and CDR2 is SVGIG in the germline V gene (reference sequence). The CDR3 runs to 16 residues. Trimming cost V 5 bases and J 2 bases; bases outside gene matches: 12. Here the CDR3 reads CAWGRRGRYGNQPQHF. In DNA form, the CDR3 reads TGTGCCTGGGGCCGCAGGGGGAGGTATGGCAATCAGCCCCAGCATTTT.

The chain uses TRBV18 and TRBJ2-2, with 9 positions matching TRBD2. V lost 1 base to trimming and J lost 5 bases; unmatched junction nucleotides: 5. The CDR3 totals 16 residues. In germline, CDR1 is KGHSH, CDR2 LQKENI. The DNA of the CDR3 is TGTGCCAGCTCACCACTAGCGGGAGATGGTACCGGGGAGCTGTTTTTT. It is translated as CASSPLAGDGTGELFF. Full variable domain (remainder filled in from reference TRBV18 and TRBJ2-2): NAGVMQNPRHLVRRRGQEARLRCSPMKGHSHVYWYRQLPEEGLKFMVYLQKENIIDESGMPKERFSAEFPKEGPSILRIQQVVRGDSAAYFCASSPLAGDGTGELFFGEGSRLTVL.

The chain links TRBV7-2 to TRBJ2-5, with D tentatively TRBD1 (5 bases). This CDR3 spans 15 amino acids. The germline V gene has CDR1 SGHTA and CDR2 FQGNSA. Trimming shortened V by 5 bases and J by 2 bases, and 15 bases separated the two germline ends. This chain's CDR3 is CASSPNTRVQETQYF. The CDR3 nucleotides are TGTGCCAGCAGCCCGAACACCAGGGTTCAAGAGACCCAGTACTTC.

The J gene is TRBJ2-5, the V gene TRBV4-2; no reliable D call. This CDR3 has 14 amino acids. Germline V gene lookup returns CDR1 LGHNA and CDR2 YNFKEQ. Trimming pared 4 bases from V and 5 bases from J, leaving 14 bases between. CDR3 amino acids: CASSLNIGPETQYF. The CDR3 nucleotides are TGTGCCAGCAGCCTGAATATAGGTCCGGAGACCCAGTACTTC.